This T cell receptor beta chain is from a study of shared clonotypes between healthy human individuals. A note on this clone: As yet, its antigen is unknown.

Findings and caveats of the study: Generally, estimated richness proved larger in naive subsets than it did in memory subsets.

Germline values: CDR1 MNHEY, CDR2 SMNVEV (reference sequence). The V and J ends lost 3 bases and 0 bases respectively, with 15 bases between them. The length of the CDR3 is 17 residues. Sequenced by immunoSEQ multiplex PCR; TCRdb stores in-frame clones only, minus some. The table includes 1.4 million or so clones, about 98.5% detected once. The receptor was derived from a man aged 25-45 years in good health. The chain combines TRBV27 with TRBJ2-1; no firm D call. The sequenced material came from naive CD4+ T cells sorted from blood. As to subset: CD45RA+ positively selected. CDR3 region: CASSLFVTPSSYNEQFF. The CDR3 nucleotides are TGTGCCAGCAGTTTGTTTGTGACTCCAAGCTCCTACAATGAGCAGTTCTTC.